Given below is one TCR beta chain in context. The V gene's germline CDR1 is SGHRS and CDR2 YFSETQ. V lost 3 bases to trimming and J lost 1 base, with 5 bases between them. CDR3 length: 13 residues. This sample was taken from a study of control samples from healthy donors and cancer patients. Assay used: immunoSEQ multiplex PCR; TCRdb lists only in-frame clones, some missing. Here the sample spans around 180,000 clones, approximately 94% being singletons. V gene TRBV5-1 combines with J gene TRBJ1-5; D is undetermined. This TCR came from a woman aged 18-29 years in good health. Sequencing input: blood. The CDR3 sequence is CASSSDSNQPQHF. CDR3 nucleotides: TGCGCCAGCAGCTCGGACAGCAATCAGCCCCAGCATTTT.